The present T cell receptor (beta chain) was sequenced within a study of blood T cell repertoires in COVID-19. Study-wide background: Some COVID-19 samples were acute and others convalescent; all came from the United States, Italy and Spain. T cells, B-cell-depleted T cells, or PBMCs provided the cDNA or gDNA that served as material.

In the original workflow: Nucleated cell number was recorded as an estimate derived from reference gene primer amplification. The repertoire was sequenced with immunoSEQ multiplex PCR; TCRdb's copy has only in-frame clones and lacks some. V and J calls and clone size are those listed in that table; D and trimming were worked out from the DNA. The sample contains approximately 150,000 clones, over 65% of which appear only once. Germline V gene data show CDR1 as LNHNV and CDR2 as YYDKDF (reference sequence). The CDR3 loop spans 13 amino acids. Trimming pared 1 base from V and 7 bases from J, leaving 10 bases between. This clone was found a few times.

This receptor was identified in a human donor in a cohort sampled during active COVID-19. Material: peripheral blood. V and J are TRBV15 and TRBJ1-1; D might be TRBD1 (5 bases). CDR3 in DNA: TGTGCCACCAGCAGAGGGAGGGACGGTGAAGCTTTCTTT. This sequence encodes CATSRGRDGEAFF.